The 3 T cell receptor beta chains below all came from one sample that was sequenced in a study of shared clonotypes between healthy human individuals. Here immunoSEQ multiplex PCR was the method, and the copy in TCRdb shows in-frame clones only, minus some. The sample includes millions of clones, approximately 94% of them seen just once. Selected positively for CCR7 and CD45RO-negative, naive CD8 cells excluded terminally differentiated effector memory CD45RA+ cells. What was sequenced was naive CD8+ T cells from PBMCs. The receptors stem from a man aged 18 to 29 in good health. Some clones in this sample may be carry-over from other donors' samples.

The chain employs TRBV28 and TRBJ2-2; 7 bases map to TRBD1. The V gene's germline CDR1 is MDHEN and CDR2 SYDVKM. The CDR3 sequence is 14 residues long. V trimming: 6 bases; J trimming: 7 bases; junction bases outside the gene matches: 8. CDR3 nucleotides: TGTGCCAGCAGACCCACAGGGGATAACGGGGAGCTGTTTTTT. Translated, it gives CASRPTGDNGELFF.

This chain uses TRBV21-1 with TRBJ2-7; TRBD2 is the table's D call, not checked against the DNA. TRBV21-1 is marked as a pseudogene. The CDR3 runs 18 residues. In nucleotides, the CDR3 is TGTGCCAGCAGCTTTGAGGGAGAGTCCGATTGGGTTACCTACGAGCAGTACTTC. Translation: CASSFEGESDWVTYEQYF.

The chain links TRBV5-1 to TRBJ1-1; D ambiguous. The CDR3 is 15 amino acids. V gave up 0 bases and J gave up 4 bases, with 13 bases separating them. Germline CDR1 SGHRS, CDR2 YFSETQ. DNA for the CDR3: TGCGCCAGCAGCTTGGCGTTACAGTACGCCACTGAAGCTTTCTTT. Translating gives CASSLALQYATEAFF.